This TCR beta chain appears in the sequencing data of a study of vaccination effects on CD4 cells after COVID-19 (dated by TCRdb to between 2022 and 2023). As for the study more broadly: Two doses of either the BNT162b2 or the mRNA-1273 mRNA SARS-CoV-2 vaccine were administered to participants. In the study, cultures from other donors were sequenced using the Oncomine TCR Beta short-read assay on an Illumina iSeq 100. The study compared SARS-CoV-2 spike-specific CD4+ TCR repertoires before and after mRNA vaccination in COVID-19 convalescent patients and infection-naive vaccine recipients. Altogether, some 10 COVID-19 convalescent patients and a few SARS-CoV-2-naive healthy vaccine recipients made up the full study. What the study reported, not specific to this receptor: Among healthy vaccine recipients, nearly all vaccine-induced clones were SARS-CoV-2 mono-reactive, and just 1 of 255 was cross-reactive with common cold coronaviruses. At late post-vaccination timepoints, both infection-induced and vaccine-induced clones showed marked clonal contraction, consistent with waning T cell responses. Only a small number of convalescent patients were included, and no early post-infection timepoints were available, which limited the study.

This clone was found once. Its target antigen remains unknown. The record has no base qualities; no much larger clone is one base away. Receptor amplification or capture employed the immunoSEQ multiplex PCR assay. DNA from the cultured and isolated CD4+ T cells underwent TCR beta CDR3 sequencing. The paper's data handling went like this. Non-productive TCR sequences were discarded, and reads were trimmed to the CDR3 region, with only CDR3s of 7 or more amino acids retained. The MANAFEST web app was used to identify antigen-specific clonotypes by comparing expansion in peptide wells with expansion in reference cultures. To be called positive, a clone needed expansion at FDR<0.05 compared with the reference and with all other wells, an odds ratio greater than 5, and a frequency greater than 0.1% in two replicate wells. Cross-reactive clonotypes were defined as significantly expanded in SARS-CoV-2 spike wells and in at least one common cold coronavirus spike condition. CDR3 similarity was assessed by Levenshtein distance with the stringdist R package, and unrooted trees were built with ape in R 3.6.1. Not all clones reach the TCRdb copy of this immuneACCESS table, which keeps in-frame sequences only. Checked studies attribute under half of the gap to unresolved V genes and leave the rest unexplained. The V and J calls and clone size come from that table; D and trimming were worked out from the DNA. The sample yields about 73,000 clones; approximately 75% were counted once. Clones ranked in the top ten supply around 3.2% of the sample.

In the ViraFEST assay, PBMC were stimulated with viral peptide pools, and antigen-specific CD4+ T cell clonotypes were then identified by expansion using TCR sequencing. After approximately eleven days of culture, CD4+ T cells were isolated with the EasySep CD4+ T cell isolation kit. None of the healthy vaccine recipients had a prior SARS-CoV-2 infection, which was confirmed by nucleocapsid antibody tests that came back negative both before and after vaccination. Each well held 1.5 million to 2.5 million PBMC cultured in IMDM containing around 5.1% human AB serum, 8.5 to 10 IU/ml IL-2 and gentamicin, along with about 9.3 ug/ml peptides. On days 3 and 7, half of the culture medium was replaced with fresh IL-2-containing medium. Unless otherwise noted, each peptide stimulation condition was cultured in triplicate wells. PBMC were separated from whole blood using Ficoll-Paque Plus gradient centrifugation and were then either cryopreserved at -140C or used fresh. The overlapping peptide pools covered the spike proteins of SARS-CoV-2 as well as those of the common cold coronaviruses HCoV-NL63, HCoV-OC43 and HCoV-229E. The QIAamp micro DNA kit was used to extract genomic DNA from the cultured CD4+ T cells.

Measured from the cysteine to the phenylalanine, the CDR3 is 16 residues long. The DNA shown is the 48-base CDR3, in frame from base 1. In the germline V gene, CDR1 corresponds to MGHRA and CDR2 to YSYEKL. Trimming removed 1 base from V and 8 bases from J; the gene matches leave 6 bases unexplained. The chain was built from TRBV4-1 and TRBJ1-4, with TRBD1 identical over 11 junction bases. The sample here was CD4+ T cells from PBMCs cultured with HCoV-NL63 spike peptides, taken before COVID-19 vaccination. Explained via the paper, the cell subset or site label denotes: HCoV-NL63 spike overlapping peptide pool stimulation. This clonotype was obtained from a human donor who received a COVID-19 vaccine. The CDR3 reads CASSQGRTGGEEKLFF. The DNA is as follows: TGCGCCAGCAGCCAAGGCCGGACAGGGGGCGAGGAAAAACTGTTTTTT.